This T cell receptor beta chain derives from a study of blood T cell repertoires in COVID-19. About the study: T cells, B-cell-depleted T cells, or PBMCs supplied cDNA or gDNA.

Original data processing: Counts of nucleated cells, estimated from reference gene primer amplification, were obtained. The table came from immunoSEQ multiplex PCR; TCRdb's copy has only in-frame clones and leaves some out. Clone size and the V and J calls come from that table; the DNA yielded D and trimming. The table lists under 300,000 clones, around 90% of them singletons. Per germline, CDR1 SNHLY and CDR2 FYNNEI. The CDR3 sequence is 14 residues long. The V end was cut by 7 bases, the J end by 4 bases, with 16 bases between. The rearrangement links TRBV2 to TRBJ2-5; D perhaps matches TRBD1 (6 bases). Material for sequencing was peripheral blood. This TCR came from a man between 45 and 60 years old with acute or convalescent COVID-19. CDR3 sequence: CASTRTAVGETQYF. CDR3 DNA: TGTGCCAGCACCAGGACAGCGGTTGGAGAGACCCAGTACTTC.